This T cell receptor beta chain was documented in a study of beta chain features in type 1 diabetes. Study-wide points: The naive, central memory and Treg TCRB repertoires showed an apparent similarity that was greater among patients than among healthy donors. The study found moderately but significantly shorter TCRB CDR3s in all four CD4+ subsets of Type 1 diabetes patients. Resolution of whether HLA type affects TCRB rearrangement was not achieved here.

Germline-derived CDR1 and CDR2 are MNHEY and SVGAGI. The CDR3 length is 14 residues. The V end was cut by 0 bases, the J end by 11 bases, with 16 bases between. Averaging approximately 110 mL, one heparinised blood draw came from each individual donor. CD45RO/CCR7/CD25/CD127/CD95/CD27 staining was used to isolate CD4+ naive, central memory, regulatory and stem cell-like memory cells by sorting. Details on this clone: Its matching antigen is unknown.

Expressed TCRB transcripts were sequenced after all isolated RNA was converted to cDNA. Clones were sequenced by immunoSEQ multiplex PCR, and TCRdb holds only the in-frame ones, with some missing. The sample consists of hundreds of thousands of clones, 11% to 15% of them appearing once. The sequencing sample was made of naive CD4+ T cells from blood. The chain uses TRBV6-5 and TRBJ1-1; possible D gene TRBD1, 5 bases. This clonotype was obtained from a man between 18 and 35 years old with type 1 diabetes. DNA of the CDR3: TGTGCCAGCAGTTACTCGAGTACGGGGCCGAAGGCTTTCTTT. It yields the protein CASSYSSTGPKAFF.